These T cell receptor beta chains were read from a single sample in a study of long-term antiretroviral therapy in people with HIV. Here immunoSEQ multiplex PCR was the method, and the copy in TCRdb shows in-frame clones only, minus some. The table lists over 30,000 clones, 70% to 80% of them singletons. The source material was unsorted PBMCs, sampled 1.9 years after starting antiretroviral therapy. The source is a man aged 18 to 30 with HIV. CDR3s include the opening cysteine and the closing phenylalanine or tryptophan.

V,J,CDR3
TRBV9,TRBJ2-5,CASSVTPGETQYF
TRBV7-2,TRBJ1-5,CASSHRSGGDQPQHF
TRBV27,TRBJ2-4,CASSLTTGGFKNIQYF
TRBV5-5,TRBJ1-6,CASSFEDRGPSPLHF
TRBV29-1,TRBJ1-1,CSVRGGARFTEAFF
TRBV7-8,TRBJ2-1,CASSLLIPGGNEQFF
TRBV18,TRBJ1-1,CASSHRKAFF
TRBV19,TRBJ1-4,CASRPDSLATNEKLFF
TRBV6-1,TRBJ2-5,CASSGGQGHLVQYF
TRBV13,TRBJ2-3,CASSLHGGGTDTQYF
TRBV7-6,TRBJ1-6,CASSLSPGGEWIAFTLHF
TRBV9,TRBJ2-3,CASSAGLGITDTQYF
TRBV19,TRBJ2-6,CATGPRVNSGANVLTF
TRBV7-9,TRBJ2-2,CASSPGTGDTGELFF
TRBV4-1,TRBJ2-3,CASSVLTSGGTDTQYF
TRBV14,TRBJ1-2,CASSSGFGYGYTF
TRBV5-4,TRBJ1-5,CASSLTPGQPQHF
TRBV28,TRBJ1-5,CASSTGTDNQPQHF
TRBV10-1,TRBJ2-3,CASSEERTGTDTQYF
TRBV7-2,TRBJ1-1,CASGRAGLDTEAFF
TRBV6-1,TRBJ1-2,CATLRDRGAHGYTF
TRBV7-3,TRBJ1-5,CASSLGQGKIQPQHF
TRBV2,TRBJ1-4,CASTFTLDLNEKLFF
TRBV29-1,TRBJ2-3,CSVVAGGSTDTQYF
TRBV9,TRBJ1-2,CASSVEQGPSGPGGYTF
TRBV19,TRBJ2-1,CASTRKGALDEQFF
TRBV10-3,TRBJ2-3,CAISDGTGSTDTQYF
TRBV27,TRBJ2-5,CASSHGQETQYF
TRBV21-1,TRBJ2-1,CASSSGNTYNEQFF
TRBV28,TRBJ2-1,CASSLLGDEQFF
TRBV4-2,TRBJ2-3,CASSHGLAGTDTQYF
TRBV19,TRBJ1-1,CASSIGGGTEAFF
TRBV28,TRBJ1-1,CASSFRGSTEAFF
TRBV18,TRBJ2-1,CASSPSSGSGNNEQFF
TRBV11-2,TRBJ2-1,CASSFSDSSYNEQFF
TRBV2,TRBJ2-7,CASSVQYPYEQYF
TRBV7-9,TRBJ1-3,CASSSGRTAAGNTIYF
TRBV16,TRBJ1-5,CASSHRDRGSNQPQHF
TRBV12-5,TRBJ2-7,CASGPKTGPSYEQYF
TRBV29-1,TRBJ2-1,CSVTNYNEQFF
TRBV5-1,TRBJ2-3,CASRRARETDTQYF
TRBV7-2,TRBJ2-5,CASTGGSSGDQETQYF